These 27 T cell receptor beta chains were sequenced from one sample in a study of OX40 agonist ivuxolimab in advanced cancers. Repertoires were generated with immunoSEQ multiplex PCR, while TCRdb's copy carries only in-frame clones and drops some. This table has 100,000 to 120,000 clones, approximately 90% appearing once. The specimen was CD4+ or CD8+ T cells sorted from blood, collected in a trial of the OX40 agonist ivuxolimab. All receptors come from an adult with an advanced solid tumor such as melanoma, head and neck, liver or kidney cancer.

The rearrangement joins TRBV5-1 to TRBJ2-7; D not certain. Per germline, CDR1 SGHRS and CDR2 YFSETQ. This CDR3 spans 13 amino acids. Trimming cost V 2 bases and J 5 bases, with 11 bases left between them. The CDR3 DNA sequence: TGCGCCAGCAGCTTTGGGGTTGGCGACGAGCAGTACTTC. It codes for CASSFGVGDEQYF.

V and J are TRBV18 and TRBJ1-5, with 9 bases that match TRBD1. This CDR3 contains 16 residues. Germline V gene sequence: CDR1 KGHSH, CDR2 LQKENI. J gave up 2 bases and V 2 bases, and 4 bases lay outside the gene matches. As DNA, the CDR3 is TGTGCCAGCTCACCAAACAGGGGGCAGGGCAATCAGCCCCAGCATTTT. This sequence encodes CASSPNRGQGNQPQHF.

CDR3 sequence: CASSEKWAGGEKLFF. In nucleotides, the CDR3 is TGTGCCAGCAGTGAAAAGTGGGCGGGAGGTGAAAAACTGTTTTTT. The genes are TRBV2 and TRBJ1-4; D ambiguous. Germline values: CDR1 SNHLY, CDR2 FYNNEI. Between the trimmed V and J ends, which lost 2 bases and 7 bases, there was a span of 14 bases. The CDR3 totals 15 residues.

This clone showed up just a few times. The chain links TRBV28 to TRBJ2-1; 8 bases agree with TRBD2. The germline gives CDR1 MDHEN, CDR2 SYDVKM. The junction had 8 bases not matched to a gene; V was cut back by 6 bases and J by 1 base. The CDR3 consists of 16 residues. CDR3: CASSSAGGGSYNEQFF. The CDR3 DNA reads TGTGCCAGCAGCTCCGCGGGGGGCGGATCCTACAATGAGCAGTTCTTC.

The gene calls are TRBV10-3 and TRBJ2-1, with 7 bases identical to TRBD2. The CDR3 length is 14 residues. The germline V gene encodes CDR1 ENHRY and CDR2 SYGVKD. The J segment lost 8 bases and the V segment lost 8 bases, leaving 12 bases of the junction unmatched. The CDR3 DNA reads TGTGCCATCGCGAGTGCGGGAGATGGGGATGAGCAGTTCTTC. This codes for CAIASAGDGDEQFF.

V gene TRBV30 combines with J gene TRBJ1-1; a possible D gene is TRBD1 (6 bases). Trimming took off 4 bases at V and 8 bases at J, with 17 bases between the two ends. The CDR3 length is 13 residues. CDR1 and CDR2 (germline): GTSNPN, SVGIG (reference sequence). The chain's CDR3 is CAWKRAPGVEAFF. The CDR3 DNA follows: TGTGCCTGGAAAAGGGCCCCAGGGGTCGAAGCTTTCTTT.

The CDR3 DNA follows: TGTGCCAGCAGTTACTCCCAGAAAGAGACCCAGTACTTC. This codes for CASSYSQKETQYF. J is TRBJ2-5 and V is TRBV6-5; the D is unclear. This CDR3 region has 13 residues. The germline V gene has CDR1 MNHEY and CDR2 SVGAGI. V dropped 0 bases and J dropped 3 bases, with 5 bases sitting between them.

The chain is built from TRBV5-1 and TRBJ2-3; D call uncertain. Germline CDR1 and CDR2: SGHRS and YFSETQ. The CDR3 length is 13 residues. The ends were cut back, 0 bases at V and 5 bases at J, with 7 bases in the middle. The DNA of the CDR3 is TGCGCCAGCAGCTTGGCCGTCAGAGATACGCAGTATTTT. It yields the protein CASSLAVRDTQYF. The complete variable domain, with remaining parts taken from reference TRBV5-1 and TRBJ2-3, reads KAGVTQTPRYLIKTRGQQVTLSCSPISGHRSVSWYQQTPGQGLQFLFEYFSETQRNKGNFPGRFSGRQFSNSRSEMNVSTLELGDSALYLCASSLAVRDTQYFGPGTRLTVL.

The chain couples TRBV5-1 to TRBJ2-1, with 10 bases matching TRBD2. Per the germline V gene, CDR1 is SGHRS and CDR2 is YFSETQ. CDR3 length equals 16 residues. Trimming cost V 0 bases and J 4 bases; bases outside gene matches: 4. CDR3 sequence: CASSLGGTSDYNEQFF. The CDR3 nucleotides read TGCGCCAGCAGCTTGGGCGGGACTAGCGATTACAATGAGCAGTTCTTC.

The chain joins TRBV7-9 to TRBJ2-1, with TRBD2 as a possible D gene (6 bases). Trimming removed 2 bases from V and 5 bases from J, with 10 bases in between. CDR3 length: 14 residues. CDR1 is SEHNR, CDR2 FQNEAQ, per germline (reference sequence). The CDR3 DNA sequence: TGTGCCAGCAGCTTACCAGCGGGCAACAATGAGCAGTTCTTC. Its translation: CASSLPAGNNEQFF.

The chain joins TRBV30 to TRBJ1-5; D remains unclear. V gave up 2 bases and J gave up 1 base, with 6 bases separating them. The CDR3 is 13 amino acids. Germline values: CDR1 GTSNPN, CDR2 SVGIG (reference sequence). The CDR3 coding sequence is TGTGCCTGGAGTCTCGAGAGCAATCAGCCCCAGCATTTT. It yields the protein CAWSLESNQPQHF. Full variable domain (rest looked up from reference TRBV30 and TRBJ1-5): SQTIHQWPATLVQPVGSPLSLECTVEGTSNPNLYWYRQAAGRGLQLLFYSVGIGQISSEVPQNLSASRPQDRQFILSSKKLLLSDSGFYLCAWSLESNQPQHFGDGTRLSIL.

The CDR3 protein is CASSSARGGTVSYEQYF. DNA for the CDR3: TGCGCCAGCAGCTCGGCGAGAGGGGGGACAGTAAGCTACGAGCAGTACTTC. The rearrangement links TRBV5-1 to TRBJ2-7; maybe TRBD1 (7 bases). V lost 3 bases, J lost 3 bases, and 22 bases lay in between. The CDR3 has 17 residues. Germline CDR1 and CDR2: SGHRS and YFSETQ.

The rearrangement uses TRBV2 and TRBJ2-1, with TRBD2 matching 9 bases. This CDR3 region has 15 residues. Germline CDR1 reads SNHLY; CDR2 reads FYNNEI. After removal of 5 bases from V and 10 bases from J, the junction contained 12 bases not matched to a gene. The CDR3 region has the DNA TGTGCCAGCAGTATAGGGCTAGCGGGGAGGCGGGAGCAGTTCTTC. As protein: CASSIGLAGRREQFF.

The chain is built from TRBV9 and TRBJ2-3, with TRBD1 matching 9 bases. The CDR3 contains 13 residues. CDR1 SGDLS and CDR2 YYNGEE come from the germline V gene. Trimming at V came to 5 bases and at J to 4 bases, leaving 2 bases not matched to a gene. In DNA, the CDR3 is TGTGCCAGCAGGGGGACAGGGTCAGATACGCAGTATTTT. This translates into CASRGTGSDTQYF.

This chain links TRBV11-2 with TRBJ2-5; perhaps TRBD1 as D (5 bases). This CDR3 region has 14 residues. CDR1 SGHAT and CDR2 FQNNGV come from the germline V gene. V lost 2 bases to trimming and J lost 4 bases, with 11 bases between them. DNA for the CDR3: TGTGCCAGCAGCTTAAACTCTGGGGCAGAGACCCAGTACTTC. Translated, it gives CASSLNSGAETQYF. The variable domain in full, completed from reference TRBV11-2 and TRBJ2-5, reads EAGVAQSPRYKIIEKRQSVAFWCNPISGHATLYWYQQILGQGPKLLIQFQNNGVVDDSQLPKDRFSAERLKGVDSTLKIQPAKLEDSAVYLCASSLNSGAETQYFGPGTRLLVL.

The chain recombines TRBV5-1 with TRBJ1-1; 7 bases align to TRBD1. The CDR3 has 14 amino acids. The germline gives CDR1 SGHRS, CDR2 YFSETQ. With V trimmed by 0 bases and J by 7 bases, 6 bases remained unmatched. Here the CDR3 reads CASSLGQGGSEAFF. CDR3 sequence (DNA): TGCGCCAGCAGCTTGGGACAGGGAGGGAGTGAAGCTTTCTTT.

This clone turned up a few times. The J gene is TRBJ2-3, the V gene TRBV7-6, with D uncertain. The CDR3 contains 13 residues. Trimming shortened V by 3 bases and J by 0 bases, and 4 bases separated the two germline ends. Germline V gene lookup returns CDR1 SGHVS and CDR2 FNYEAQ. CDR3 coding DNA: TGTGCCAGCAGCTTGTTGAGCACAGATACGCAGTATTTT. This sequence encodes CASSLLSTDTQYF.

The chain joins TRBV6-5 to TRBJ2-7; 8 nucleotides line up with TRBD1. The CDR3 covers 15 residues. V dropped 4 bases and J dropped 4; count of bases not matched to a gene: 9. Germline V gene sequence: CDR1 MNHEY, CDR2 SVGAGI. The CDR3 DNA reads as TGTGCCAGCAGTTCGGTGGGCAGGGGGCGATACGAGCAGTACTTC. It encodes CASSSVGRGRYEQYF.

The gene calls are TRBV6-6 and TRBJ2-7; 7 bases align to TRBD1. The germline V gene encodes CDR1 MNHNY and CDR2 SVGAGI (reference sequence). With V trimmed by 7 bases and J by 3 bases, 9 bases remained unmatched. The CDR3 is 14 amino acids. The chain's CDR3 is CASNGQANRYEQYF. CDR3 sequence (DNA): TGTGCCAGCAACGGACAGGCTAATCGCTACGAGCAGTACTTC.

The rearrangement uses TRBV6-5 and TRBJ1-2, with D hard to call. Germline V gives CDR1 MNHEY, CDR2 SVGAGI. This CDR3 spans 13 amino acids. Trimming took off 2 bases at V and 7 bases at J, with 11 bases between the two ends. The CDR3 coding sequence is TGTGCCAGCAGTTACCTCCGGGGAGGTGGCTACACCTTC. Protein: CASSYLRGGGYTF.

V gene TRBV6-4 combines with J gene TRBJ2-3, with a possible D match to TRBD2 (6 bases). The CDR3 is 14 amino acids. CDR1 MRHNA and CDR2 SNTAGT come from the germline V gene. Trimming removed 4 bases at V and 3 bases at J, with 11 bases between. CDR3 region: CASSVSSATDTQYF. Written as DNA, the CDR3 is TGTGCCAGCAGTGTTTCTAGCGCTACAGATACGCAGTATTTT.

J is TRBJ2-7 and V is TRBV14; TRBD1 agrees at 8 bases. This CDR3 region has 13 residues. Trimming took 4 bases from V and 6 from J; bases not matched to a gene: 5. Germline values: CDR1 SGHDN, CDR2 FVKESK. In nucleotides, the CDR3 is TGTGCCAGCAGCCTTGGACAGGGCATCGAGCAGTACTTC. The encoded protein is CASSLGQGIEQYF.

The chain joins TRBV27 to TRBJ1-2; 7 bases align to TRBD1. There are 13 residues in the CDR3. V was clipped by 5 bases and J by 8 bases; unmatched bases: 8. Germline V gene lookup returns CDR1 MNHEY and CDR2 SMNVEV (reference sequence). For the CDR3, the DNA is TGTGCCAGCAGTCCTACAGGGGAGGGAGGCTACACCTTC. Its translation: CASSPTGEGGYTF.

The gene calls are TRBV11-3 and TRBJ2-3, with D possibly being TRBD2 (6 bases). Germline CDR1 reads SGHNT; CDR2 reads YENEEA. This CDR3 contains 14 residues. The V end lost 4 bases, the J end lost 3 bases, and 11 bases lay between the germline ends. This CDR3 reads CASSWRGLTDTQYF. The CDR3 bases are TGTGCCAGCAGCTGGAGGGGACTTACAGATACGCAGTATTTT.

V gene TRBV5-1 combines with J gene TRBJ1-2, with 7 bases that match TRBD1. The CDR3 contains 16 residues. The germline CDR1 and CDR2 sequences are SGHRS and YFSETQ. V shed 3 bases and J 2 bases; nucleotides not matched to a gene: 10. The CDR3 region has the DNA TGCGCCAGCAGCTCCCCCCCGGGACAGAGAAACTATGGCTACACCTTC. This gives the protein CASSSPPGQRNYGYTF.

The chain carries TRBV23-1 and TRBJ1-5; 7 bases agree with TRBD1. TRBV23-1 is placed among ORFs of uncertain function. Trimming at V came to 6 bases and at J to 13 bases, leaving 9 bases not matched to a gene. The CDR3 length is 12 residues. The CDR3 sequence is CASRGPDRRQHF. The CDR3 DNA reads as TGCGCCAGCAGGGGACCGGACAGGCGTCAGCATTTT.

The rearrangement joins TRBV5-5 to TRBJ1-2; D not certain. CDR1 and CDR2 from the germline V gene are SGHKS and YYEKEE (reference sequence). This CDR3 spans 13 amino acids. Trimming removed 2 bases from V and 1 base from J, with 6 bases in between. The CDR3 spells CASSFESNYGYTF. The CDR3 nucleotides read TGTGCCAGCAGCTTTGAGAGTAACTATGGCTACACCTTC.